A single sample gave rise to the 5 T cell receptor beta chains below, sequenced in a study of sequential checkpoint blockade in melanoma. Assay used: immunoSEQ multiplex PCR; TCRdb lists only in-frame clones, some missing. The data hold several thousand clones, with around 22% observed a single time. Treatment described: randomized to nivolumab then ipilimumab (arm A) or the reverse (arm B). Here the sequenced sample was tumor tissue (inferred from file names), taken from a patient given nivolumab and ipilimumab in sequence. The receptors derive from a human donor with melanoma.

This CDR3 is CASSLPQGGRTEAFF. The CDR3 nucleotides read TGTGCCAGCAGCCTTCCCCAGGGCGGGAGAACTGAAGCTTTCTTT. V and J are TRBV11-3 and TRBJ1-1; a weak D match, TRBD1 (5 bases). Looked up from germline, CDR1 is SGHNT and CDR2 is YENEEA. Trimming left V 5 bases short and J 5 bases short, with 18 bases between. This CDR3 spans 15 amino acids.

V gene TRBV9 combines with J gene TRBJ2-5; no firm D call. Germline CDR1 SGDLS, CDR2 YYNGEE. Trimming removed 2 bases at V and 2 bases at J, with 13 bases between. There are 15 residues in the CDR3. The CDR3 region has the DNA TGTGCCAGCAGCGTTCGACCCGGTGGGCAAGAGACCCAGTACTTC. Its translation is CASSVRPGGQETQYF.

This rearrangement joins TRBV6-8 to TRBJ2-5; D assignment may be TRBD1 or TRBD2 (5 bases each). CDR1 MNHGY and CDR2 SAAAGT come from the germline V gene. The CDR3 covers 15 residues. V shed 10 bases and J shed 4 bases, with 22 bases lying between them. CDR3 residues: CAIRGIGARGETQYF. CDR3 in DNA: TGTGCCATCAGAGGCATAGGGGCGAGGGGAGAGACCCAGTACTTC.

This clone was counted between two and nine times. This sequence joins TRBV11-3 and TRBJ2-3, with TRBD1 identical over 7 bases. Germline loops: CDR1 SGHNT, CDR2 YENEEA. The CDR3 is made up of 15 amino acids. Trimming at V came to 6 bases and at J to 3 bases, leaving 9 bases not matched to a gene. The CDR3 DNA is TGTGCCAGCAGATCGAGGGGACAGCAAACAGATACGCAGTATTTT. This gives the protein CASRSRGQQTDTQYF.

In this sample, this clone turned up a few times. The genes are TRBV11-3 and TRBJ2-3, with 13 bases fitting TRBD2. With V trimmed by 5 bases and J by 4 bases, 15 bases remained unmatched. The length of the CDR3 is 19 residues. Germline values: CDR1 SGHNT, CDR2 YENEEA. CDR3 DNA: TGTGCCAGCAGCCCAAGTACTACTAGCGGGAGGGACTCCCCAGATACGCAGTATTTT. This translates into CASSPSTTSGRDSPDTQYF.